This entry is about one T cell receptor (beta chain). The data were obtained in a study of T cell changes during pregnancy in multiple sclerosis. Germline V gene sequence: CDR1 SGHTA, CDR2 FQGNSA. This CDR3 is built from 15 residues. After removal of 5 bases from V and 7 bases from J, the junction contained 12 bases not matched to a gene. Assay used: immunoSEQ multiplex PCR; TCRdb lists only in-frame clones, some missing. The sample shows about 59,000 clones, around 94% of them seen only once. This TCR was recovered from a female donor with multiple sclerosis, enrolled in a pregnancy study. The rearrangement uses TRBV7-2 and TRBJ2-7; TRBD2 matches at 9 bases. Sequenced material: CD8+ T cells from peripheral blood mononuclear cells, taken after pregnancy. The DNA for the CDR3 is TGTGCCAGCAGCCCACGTAGCGGGAGTCTGAGGGAGCAGTACTTC. It codes for CASSPRSGSLREQYF.